The clone carrying this TCR beta chain is categorized as medium-sized. As yet, its antigen is unknown. The data were obtained in a study of T-cell reconstitution after alpha-beta-depleted transplantation in children. Study conclusions and caveats: High day-60 TCRbeta diversity in some patients came from surviving recipient T cells and thymic progenitors. Two months or so post-transplant, alpha-beta T cells reportedly derived from several hundred expanded graft clones.

Molecular barcoding with unique molecular identifiers was used for the TCRbeta library. A single record per CDR3 protein comes from TCRdb applying MiXCR to the PCR reads. This table has 700,000 to 850,000 distinct CDR3 sequences, around 15% appearing once. Sample: PBMCs, mostly from graft donor cells, taken 360 days after TCRalphabeta/CD19-depleted stem cell transplant. The TCR was taken from a male patient aged 10 to 17 who had a stem cell transplant for acute lymphoblastic leukemia, so the T cells may come from the graft donor.

The CDR3 DNA follows: TGTGCCAGCAGCTTAGGGGCAGGGGCAGGCGGAAACACCATATATTTT. Translation: CASSLGAGAGGNTIYF. The chain carries TRBV7-9 and TRBJ1-3, with a weak D call TRBD1 (6 bases). The germline V and J ends were trimmed by 1 base and 4 bases, with 14 bases remaining between them. Germline V gene data show CDR1 as SEHNR and CDR2 as FQNEAQ (reference sequence). The CDR3 consists of 16 residues.